This entry lists 3 T cell receptor beta chains sequenced from one sample in a study of blood T cell repertoires in COVID-19 (dated by TCRdb to the early 2020s). Library creation used the immunoSEQ multiplex PCR assay. Imported from immuneACCESS, the table was reduced by TCRdb to in-frame sequences with V and J called. These copies leave out some clones; in studies compared against another copy, an unresolved V gene accounts for under half, and the cause of the remainder is not known. This sample has 200,000 to 250,000 clones in its table, and less than 85% of those were observed once. The ten largest account for over 7% of the sample. Sequencing was performed on peripheral blood. Receptors originate from a woman aged 70 to 79 with acute or convalescent COVID-19.

This chain uses TRBV5-8 with TRBJ2-1; 7 bases agree with TRBD1. V shed 4 bases and J 1 base; nucleotides not matched to a gene: 8. CDR1 SGHTS and CDR2 YDEGEE come from the germline V gene. The CDR3 contains 16 residues. As DNA, the CDR3 is TGTGCCAGCAGCCCGCACAGGGGCGAATCCTACAATGAGCAGTTCTTC. It translates to CASSPHRGESYNEQFF.

This rearrangement joins TRBV6-4 to TRBJ1-1; D gene unclear. The CDR3 has 13 amino acids. Germline lookup yields CDR1 MRHNA and CDR2 SNTAGT. V shed 5 bases and J shed 0 bases, with 7 bases lying between them. CDR3 DNA: TGTGCCAGCAGTATCACAGTGAACACTGAAGCTTTCTTT. Translating gives CASSITVNTEAFF.

This clone was recorded a few times. V and J are TRBV29-1 and TRBJ2-7; tentative D call: TRBD1 (6 bases). V gave up 6 bases and J gave up 0 bases, with 12 bases separating them. The germline gives CDR1 SQVTM, CDR2 ANQGSEA. The CDR3 is 13 residues long. CDR3 region: CSVSRDNSYEQYF. CDR3 DNA: TGCAGCGTGTCCCGGGACAACTCCTACGAGCAGTACTTC.